The sequence of this T cell receptor beta chain was determined in a study of shared clonotypes between healthy human individuals (dated by TCRdb to 2020 to 2022). Regarding the research as a whole: A couple of women and a few men aged 18 to 49 years were included in the cohort. For each donor, CD4 naive and CD4 memory were each given three plates, CD8 naive was given two plates, and CD8 memory was given one plate. To estimate repertoire size and how much clonotypes are shared between individuals, the study performed deep sequencing of blood TCR repertoires from a few healthy adults. Libraries were prepared and TCR repertoires were sequenced by different laboratories using diverse techniques, in order to increase sequencing depth and limit assay-specific biases. Each donor's leukapheresis produced roughly between roughly 0.9 and 9 billion PBMCs.

What the research found in general, with its limitations: Rarefaction of sorted-subset datasets indicated incomplete sequencing despite the large sequencing depth. Larger estimated clonotype richness was generally found for naive subsets than for memory subsets. Compared with non-shared clonotypes, clonotypes shared by all four sorted-subset donors had higher generation probabilities. The small number of donors limited the genetic and exposure-history diversity represented. Sharing across four donors was observed for about 5% of naive CD4, over 3% of naive CD8, over 2% of memory CD4, and about 0.4% of memory CD8 clonotypes. Sampling was restricted to blood, and TCR repertoires in tissues likely differ from the TCR repertoires found in blood. Pairwise subsampling indicated that sequencing depth was expected to affect the degree of clonotype sharing among donors.

Healthy HIV-negative adults with no recently reported acute infections or vaccinations were included as donors. Only Caucasian adults living in Nashville, Tennessee, USA were represented among the donors. CD4+ T cells were enriched through magnetic negative selection, after which naive cells were positively selected on CD45RA and the remaining negative fraction served as the memory subset. After blood collection by leukapheresis, PBMCs were isolated using Ficoll-Histopaque density gradient centrifugation and then cryopreserved in the vapor phase of liquid nitrogen. Purity and quantity of every magnetically sorted T cell population were checked by analytical flow cytometry. Genomic DNA was isolated from every sorted fraction and measured by UV absorbance on a Nanodrop 2000c. Using the deep immunoSEQ assay, multiplex PCR amplified TCR CDR3 regions from genomic DNA. Extracted genomic DNA from each cell subset was distributed evenly across all wells of several immunoSEQ 96-well plates, and each plate was treated as a replicate. For sorted subsets, around 0.2 ug of genomic DNA, equivalent to 25,000 to 35,000 T cell genomes, went into each replicate PCR. Purified libraries were measured with a Qubit 3.0 fluorometer, size-checked on a Bioanalyzer 2100, and measured again with the KAPA Library Quantification kit. Each immunoSEQ 96-well plate was sequenced on its own single-read 150-cycle Illumina NextSeq 550 flow cell. Regarding the original processing steps: Because only junctional sequences without quality scores were contained in the immunoSEQ output, filtering matching that applied to full-length reads could not be performed. Sequences were annotated with PyIR, a Python wrapper for IgBLAST v1.9, using IMGT germline references to assign V/J genes and CDR3. Any read was removed if the V/J assignment was weak (E-value above 1e-6), the CDR3 was missing, or the read contained stop codons, out-of-frame junctions, or ambiguous translated residues. V3J clonotypes were defined by identical inferred V gene, J gene, and CDR3 amino acid sequence. To compute the percentage overlap between repertoires, the number of shared unique clonotypes was divided by the size of the smaller repertoire. Repertoire richness was assessed with RTK rarefaction, the Chao1 estimator, and Recon v2.1 estimates of unobserved clonotypes. For all TCRbeta clonotypes obtained by the gDNA method from four donors, generation probabilities were computed with OLGA. TCRdb holds this immuneACCESS table with in-frame rearrangements only. Some clones are missing; in checked studies, unresolved V genes explain under half, and the rest has no known cause. V, J and clone size are those of that table, while D and trimming were read from the DNA. The sample table contains 190,000 or so clones; only one count was recorded for approximately 61% of them. The ten top clones hold about 10% of the sample.

This clone occurred a few times. The specificity of this receptor is unknown. No base qualities exist here, and no much larger clone lies one base off it. Trimming takes 3 bases from V and 4 bases from J, and the germline ends sit 15 bases apart. The germline V gene (reference sequence) provides CDR1 GTSNPN and CDR2 SVGIG. The cysteine opens and the phenylalanine closes a CDR3 of 14 amino acids. The retained sequence is limited to the CDR3, 42 bases, with the frame set at the first base. The chain is assembled from TRBV30 and TRBJ2-5; the D gene is perhaps TRBD2, from 6 matching bases. This sequence originates from a man aged 25 to 45 in good health. The sequenced sample consisted of memory CD4+ T cells sorted from blood. According to the study, the label for this sample's cell subset or site signals: CD45RA-negative fraction. At the DNA level, the sequence is TGTGCCTGGAGCGGAAGTTCAGCGGGAGAGACCCAGTACTTC. Protein translation: CAWSGSSAGETQYF.